This T cell receptor (beta chain) was observed in a study of beta chain features in type 1 diabetes. A single heparinised draw of roughly 100 mL on average was taken per donor. CD4+ naive, central memory, regulatory and stem cell-like memory subsets were isolated by sorting on CD45RO/CCR7/CD25/CD127/CD95/CD27. Germline V gene sequence: CDR1 SGHRS, CDR2 YFSETQ. CDR3 length: 19 amino acids. The V gene end was trimmed by 0 bases and the J gene end by 8 bases; junction bases not matched to a gene: 22. Broader study findings: The study notes PCR might favor shorter templates equally in patients and controls. The influence of HLA type on TCRB rearrangement stayed undetermined.

Remarks on this clone: The antigen remains unidentified.

Every bit of the isolated RNA underwent reverse transcription, so sequencing read expressed TCRB transcripts. Some clones are missing from TCRdb's copy, which holds only in-frame ones; the method was immunoSEQ multiplex PCR. The table records about 250,000 clones, roughly an eighth of them present only once. Source material: naive CD4+ T cells from blood. The TCR sequence derives from a middle-aged woman in good health. The rearrangement links TRBV5-1 to TRBJ2-7, with 8 bases lining up with TRBD1. CDR3 in DNA: TGCGCCAGCAGCTTGGCCCCAGGGGGCGCACCCTCATTGGACCCCCAGCAGTACTTC. This sequence encodes CASSLAPGGAPSLDPQQYF.